What follows are 19 T cell receptor beta chains derived from one specimen sequenced in a study of neurological immune-mediated disorders. Via MiXCR, TCRdb re-called the 5' RACE reads, giving one row per CDR3 protein. The table lists about 65,000 distinct CDR3 sequences, approximately 3.7% of them singletons. The sequenced sample consisted of PBMCs. The receptor set was obtained from a man in his fifties or sixties with multiple sclerosis.

There are many counts of this clonotype. The chain carries TRBV20-1 and TRBJ2-5, with 7 bases lining up with TRBD2. Losses at the gene ends were 0 bases for V and 5 bases for J; bases not matched to a gene: 6. The germline gives CDR1 DFQATT, CDR2 SNEGSKA (reference sequence). This CDR3 contains 14 residues. CDR3 loop: CSARDRIAGETQYF. DNA of the CDR3: TGCAGTGCTAGAGATCGGATAGCGGGTGAGACCCAGTACTTC.

This clonotype was observed at least ten times. V and J are TRBV29-1 and TRBJ2-5; 8 bases are a match to TRBD2. Per germline, CDR1 SQVTM and CDR2 ANQGSEA. V trimming: 4 bases; J trimming: 4 bases; junction bases outside the gene matches: 8. The CDR3 runs 14 residues. The CDR3 coding sequence is TGCAGCGTTGCATTGATGGCGGGGGGAGAGACCCAGTACTTC. It translates to CSVALMAGGETQYF.

This clonotype was picked up many times. The rearrangement joins TRBV6-1 to TRBJ2-3; TRBD1 aligns across 9 bases. Germline CDR1 reads MNHNS; CDR2 reads SASEGT. J gave up 3 bases and V 5 bases, and 12 bases lay outside the gene matches. The CDR3 totals 17 residues. CDR3 in amino acids: CASSLGRLGQGTDTQYF. The CDR3 DNA reads as TGTGCCAGCAGTCTGGGACGGTTGGGACAGGGAACAGATACGCAGTATTTT.

There are a few counts of this clonotype. This chain connects TRBV18 to TRBJ1-5; D may be TRBD1 (6 bases). The CDR3 loop spans 14 amino acids. Germline V gene sequence: CDR1 KGHSH, CDR2 LQKENI. V gave up 3 bases and J gave up 3 bases, with 9 bases separating them. The DNA for the CDR3 is TGTGCCAGCTCACCCGGACAGACCAATCAGCCCCAGCATTTT. This encodes CASSPGQTNQPQHF.

This clonotype was seen at least ten times. The V gene is TRBV5-1, the J gene TRBJ2-5, with 7 bases fitting TRBD1. The CDR3 is 13 residues long. The germline V gene encodes CDR1 SGHRS and CDR2 YFSETQ. Unmatched junction bases numbered 4, after V lost 3 bases and J lost 5 bases. CDR3 in DNA: TGCGCCAGCAGCTCGGGACAGTCGGAGACCCAGTACTTC. Translating it yields CASSSGQSETQYF.

Ten or more counts support this clonotype. CDR3 protein: CASKSEGFAVPYEQYF. As DNA, the CDR3 is TGTGCCAGCAAATCCGAGGGGTTCGCGGTTCCCTACGAGCAGTACTTC. The chain uses TRBV2 and TRBJ2-7; D might be TRBD1 or TRBD2, each matching 5 bases. V was trimmed by 7 bases and J by 2 bases, leaving 21 bases between them. Germline CDR1 reads SNHLY; CDR2 reads FYNNEI. This CDR3 has 16 amino acids.

With respect to this clonotype: A much larger clonotype is one base distant, so this may be a read error. This rearrangement joins TRBV29-1 to TRBJ2-7, with no clear D. V was cut by 3 bases and J by 0 bases, with 12 bases left in between. This CDR3 contains 14 residues. In germline, CDR1 is SQVTM, CDR2 ANQGSEA. CDR3 nucleotide sequence: TGCAGCGTTGAGTATTTGGGCAGCTCCTACGAGCAGTACTTC. Protein sequence: CSVEYLGSSYEQYF.

This chain's CDR3 is CASRERPYEQYV. The CDR3 nucleotides read TGCGCCAGCAGGGAACGCCCCTACGAGCAGTACGTC. V is TRBV10-2 and J is TRBJ2-7; the D is unclear. Trimming took 6 bases from V and 2 from J, leaving 8 bases between them. Germline CDR1 and CDR2: WSHSY and SAAADI. CDR3 length equals 12 residues.

This clonotype has ten or more counts. The chain employs TRBV9 and TRBJ2-3; D uncertain. Trimming took 3 bases from V and 4 from J, leaving 12 bases between them. The CDR3 loop spans 14 amino acids. The germline gives CDR1 SGDLS, CDR2 YYNGEE. The CDR3 loop reads CASSAPFSSDTQYF. DNA of the CDR3: TGTGCCAGCAGCGCCCCGTTCAGTTCAGATACGCAGTATTTT.

This clonotype was seen repeatedly, ten times or more. This chain uses TRBV10-3 with TRBJ2-1; D is ambiguous. With 2 bases removed from V and 6 bases from J, the gap between germline ends came to 14 bases. The CDR3 covers 15 residues. From germline, CDR1 is ENHRY and CDR2 SYGVKD. Written as DNA, the CDR3 is TGTGCCATCAGTGAGATGACTCGAGTCCCCAATGAGCAGTTCTTC. Amino acids: CAISEMTRVPNEQFF.

This clonotype appeared many times. The chain joins TRBV5-1 to TRBJ2-2; D may be TRBD2 (7 bases). CDR1 and CDR2 (germline): SGHRS, YFSETQ. The CDR3 contains 16 residues. Trimming left V 4 bases short and J 4 bases short, with 17 bases between. The CDR3 is CASSPRGGAATGELFF. CDR3 bases: TGCGCCAGCAGCCCGAGGGGGGGCGCGGCCACCGGGGAGCTGTTTTTT.

This clonotype was detected many times. The V call is TRBV14, the J call TRBJ1-4; TRBD1 agrees at 7 bases. The CDR3 runs 15 residues. Germline CDR1 and CDR2: SGHDN and FVKESK. V lost 4 bases to trimming and J lost 5 bases; unmatched junction nucleotides: 7. CDR3 sequence reads: CASSLFEQGNEKLFF. The CDR3 DNA reads as TGTGCCAGCAGCCTTTTTGAACAGGGGAATGAAAAACTGTTTTTT.

This clonotype was recorded many times. This chain uses TRBV30 with TRBJ2-1; a possible D gene is TRBD2 (6 bases). Germline-derived CDR1 and CDR2 are GTSNPN and SVGIG (reference sequence). The CDR3 is 14 residues long. Trimming left V 3 bases short and J 7 bases short, with 16 bases between. Here the CDR3 DNA reads TGTGCCTGGAGGTCCGCGGCAGGGAGGAATGAGCAGTTCTTC. It yields the protein CAWRSAAGRNEQFF. The entire variable domain, with the rest obtained from reference TRBV30 and TRBJ2-1, is as follows: SQTIHQWPATLVQPVGSPLSLECTVEGTSNPNLYWYRQAAGRGLQLLFYSVGIGQISSEVPQNLSASRPQDRQFILSSKKLLLSDSGFYLCAWRSAAGRNEQFFGPGTRLTVL.

This clonotype was seen at least ten times. The genes are TRBV21-1 and TRBJ1-2; the table's D gene call, TRBD1, was not cross checked with the DNA. TRBV21-1 represents a pseudogene. This CDR3 is 17 amino acids long. The CDR3 region is CASSNLLRQGLNYGYTF. For the CDR3, the DNA is TGTGCCAGCAGCAACCTTCTTAGACAGGGACTAAACTATGGCTACACCTTC.

This chain links TRBV3-1 with TRBJ1-2; TRBD1 agrees at 7 bases. CDR1 and CDR2 (germline): LGHDT, YNNKEL (reference sequence). The CDR3 runs to 15 residues. Losses at the gene ends were 4 bases for V and 1 base for J; bases not matched to a gene: 6. CDR3 sequence reads: CASSRAGGSNYGYTF. CDR3 nucleotides: TGTGCCAGCAGCCGAGCAGGGGGAAGTAACTATGGCTACACCTTC.

The table lists this clonotype with many counts. The genes are TRBV11-2 and TRBJ2-5; either TRBD1 or TRBD2 may fit D (6 bases each). The ends were cut back, 3 bases at V and 2 bases at J, with 10 bases in the middle. Germline-derived CDR1 and CDR2 are SGHAT and FQNNGV. This CDR3 spans 14 amino acids. CDR3 in DNA: TGTGCCAGCAGCTTCCGGGGGCGACAAGAGACCCAGTACTTC. Translating gives CASSFRGRQETQYF.

This clonotype has at least ten counts. The chain employs TRBV24-1 and TRBJ2-2; TRBD1 matches 7 bases. The CDR3 spans 16 residues. With 5 bases clipped from V and 0 bases from J, the junction kept 5 bases outside the gene matches. The germline CDR1 and CDR2 sequences are KGHDR and SFDVKD. CDR3 in DNA: TGTGCCACCAGTGGGGCTGGGACAGCGAACACCGGGGAGCTGTTTTTT. This gives the protein CATSGAGTANTGELFF.

A remark on this clonotype: A much bigger clone sits one base away, suggesting this may be a read error. The J gene is TRBJ1-2, the V gene TRBV27; D unclear. The CDR3 contains 13 residues. V was pared by 4 bases and J by 7 bases, with 13 bases between. In germline, CDR1 is MNHEY, CDR2 SMNVEV (reference sequence). The chain's CDR3 is CASSSLYLGGYTF. CDR3 nucleotide sequence: TGTGCCAGCAGTTCTCTGTACCTAGGTGGCTACACCTTC.

This clonotype was found many times. CDR3 amino acids: CASSLPRGGADTGELFF. The CDR3 DNA follows: TGTGCCAGCAGCTTACCCCGGGGGGGCGCGGACACCGGGGAGCTGTTTTTT. The chain is built from TRBV7-3 and TRBJ2-2, with TRBD2 identical over 8 bases. V dropped 2 bases and J dropped 3; count of bases not matched to a gene: 8. The CDR3 sequence is 17 residues long. Germline lookup yields CDR1 SGHTA and CDR2 FQGTGA.